The T cell receptor (beta chain) under discussion was sequenced for a study of identical twins. Overall study findings and caveats: There were fewer insertions in abundant cord blood beta clonotypes, but memory repertoires showed no such pattern.

TCRdb re-derived calls from the 5' RACE reads in MiXCR, one entry per CDR3 protein. The data show a few hundred thousand distinct CDR3 sequences, roughly 13% seen once. Each donor (without exception) was a healthy Caucasian. Worth noting for this clonotype: Its antigen is not known. This sequence may be a read error, since a much larger clone differs from it by one base.

These data were also reused for a study on yellow fever vaccine responses in identical twins.

Sequenced: CD4+ T cells sorted from blood. The clonotype comes from a young woman in good health.

The CDR3 spells CASSTRRTSVRTDTQYF. The CDR3 DNA follows: TGTGCCAGCAGCACGAGGCGGACTAGCGTGAGAACAGATACGCAGTATTTT. V is TRBV7-2 and J is TRBJ2-3; 9 bases agree with TRBD2. The J segment lost 3 bases and the V segment lost 5 bases, leaving 12 bases of the junction unmatched. Germline assignment: CDR1 SGHTA and CDR2 FQGNSA. The CDR3 totals 17 residues.